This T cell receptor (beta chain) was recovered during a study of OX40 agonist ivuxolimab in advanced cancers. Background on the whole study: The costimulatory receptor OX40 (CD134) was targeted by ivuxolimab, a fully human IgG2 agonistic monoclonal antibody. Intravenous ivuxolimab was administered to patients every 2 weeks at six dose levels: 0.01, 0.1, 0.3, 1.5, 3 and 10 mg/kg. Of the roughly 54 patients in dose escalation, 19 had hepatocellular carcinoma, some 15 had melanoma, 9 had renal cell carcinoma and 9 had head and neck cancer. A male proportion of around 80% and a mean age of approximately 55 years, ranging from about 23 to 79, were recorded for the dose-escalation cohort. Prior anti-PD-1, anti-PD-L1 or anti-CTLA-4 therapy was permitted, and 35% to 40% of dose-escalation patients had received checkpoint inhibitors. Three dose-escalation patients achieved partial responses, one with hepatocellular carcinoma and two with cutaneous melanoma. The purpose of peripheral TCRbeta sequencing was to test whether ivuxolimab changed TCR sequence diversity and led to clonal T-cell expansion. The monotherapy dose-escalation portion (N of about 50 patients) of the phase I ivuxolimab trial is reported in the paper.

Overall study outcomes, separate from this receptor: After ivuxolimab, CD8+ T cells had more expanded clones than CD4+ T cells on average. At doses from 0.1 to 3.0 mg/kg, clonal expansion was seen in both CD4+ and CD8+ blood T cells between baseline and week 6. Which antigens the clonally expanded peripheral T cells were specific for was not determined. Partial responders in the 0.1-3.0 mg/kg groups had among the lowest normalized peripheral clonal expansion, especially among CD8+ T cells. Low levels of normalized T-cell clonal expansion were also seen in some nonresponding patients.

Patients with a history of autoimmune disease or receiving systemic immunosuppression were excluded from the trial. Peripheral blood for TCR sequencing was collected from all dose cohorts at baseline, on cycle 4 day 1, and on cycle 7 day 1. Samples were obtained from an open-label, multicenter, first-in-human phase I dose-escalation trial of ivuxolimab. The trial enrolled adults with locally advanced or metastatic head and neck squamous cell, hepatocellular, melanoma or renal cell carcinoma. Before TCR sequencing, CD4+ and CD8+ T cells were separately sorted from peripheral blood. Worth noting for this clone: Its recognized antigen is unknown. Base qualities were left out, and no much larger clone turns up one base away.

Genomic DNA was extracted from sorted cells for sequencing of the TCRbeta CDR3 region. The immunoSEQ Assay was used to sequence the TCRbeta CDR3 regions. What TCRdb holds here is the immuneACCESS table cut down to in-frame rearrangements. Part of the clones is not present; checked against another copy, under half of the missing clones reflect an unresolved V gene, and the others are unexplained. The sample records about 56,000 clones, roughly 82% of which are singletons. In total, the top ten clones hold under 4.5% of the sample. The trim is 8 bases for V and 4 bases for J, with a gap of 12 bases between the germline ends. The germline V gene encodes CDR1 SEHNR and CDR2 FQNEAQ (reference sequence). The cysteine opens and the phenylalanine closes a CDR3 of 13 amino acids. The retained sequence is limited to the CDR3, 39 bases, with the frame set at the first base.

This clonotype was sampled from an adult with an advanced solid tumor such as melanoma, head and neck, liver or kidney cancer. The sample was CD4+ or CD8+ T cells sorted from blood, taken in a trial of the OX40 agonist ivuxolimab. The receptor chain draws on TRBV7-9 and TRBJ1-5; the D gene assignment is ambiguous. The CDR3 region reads CASEKAGNQPQHF. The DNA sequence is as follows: TGTGCCAGCGAGAAAGCGGGAAATCAGCCCCAGCATTTT.